Presented here are 32 T cell receptor beta chains from one specimen sequenced in a study of identical twins. TCRdb independently ran MiXCR on the 5' RACE reads; one entry per CDR3 protein. In the table there are hundreds of thousands of distinct CDR3 sequences, 5.5% to 6.5% of which are singletons. The sample consisted of naive T cells sorted from blood. Source of these receptors: a young man in good health.

The chain has TRBV9 and TRBJ2-2; tentatively, D is TRBD2 (5 bases). The CDR3 is 15 residues long. The germline CDR1 and CDR2 sequences are SGDLS and YYNGEE. The V and J ends lost 0 bases and 4 bases respectively, with 10 bases between them. The CDR3 region has the DNA TGTGCCAGCAGCGTAGCGCCCGAGGGCACCGGGGAGCTGTTTTTT. This sequence encodes CASSVAPEGTGELFF.

This clonotype was counted a few times. The chain is built from TRBV27 and TRBJ2-1, with 8 bases matching TRBD1. The CDR3 loop spans 14 amino acids. The V segment lost 3 bases and the J segment 5 bases; nucleotides outside the gene matches: 3. The germline CDR1 and CDR2 sequences are MNHEY and SMNVEV (reference sequence). CDR3 nucleotide sequence: TGTGCCAGCAGTTTCGGGACAGGCCACAATGAGCAGTTCTTC. This encodes CASSFGTGHNEQFF.

J is TRBJ1-1 and V is TRBV30; D unclear. V shed 0 bases and J shed 4 bases, with 9 bases lying between them. The CDR3 has 13 residues. CDR1 GTSNPN and CDR2 SVGIG come from the germline V gene (reference sequence). CDR3 DNA sequence: TGTGCCTGGAGTGTAGCCGAAGGCACTGAAGCTTTCTTT. This sequence encodes CAWSVAEGTEAFF.

The chain links TRBV9 to TRBJ2-1; 8 bases are a match to TRBD2. This CDR3 has 14 residues. Germline CDR1 is SGDLS and CDR2 is YYNGEE. Trimming removed 2 bases from V and 9 bases from J; junction bases left unmatched: 7. CDR3: CASSVDILAAEQFF. As DNA, the CDR3 is TGTGCCAGCAGCGTGGATATACTAGCGGCTGAGCAGTTCTTC.

This clonotype was recorded many times. This chain joins TRBV11-3 and TRBJ2-3; D may be TRBD2 (5 bases). This CDR3 contains 15 residues. Germline values: CDR1 SGHNT, CDR2 YENEEA. Trimming removed 5 bases from V and 4 bases from J, with 16 bases in between. As DNA, the CDR3 is TGTGCCAGCAGCCTTACTAGTCGGGTAGCAGATACGCAGTATTTT. Translation gives CASSLTSRVADTQYF. Filled out from reference TRBV11-3 and TRBJ2-3, the complete variable domain reads EAGVVQSPRYKIIEKKQPVAFWCNPISGHNTLYWYLQNLGQGPELLIRYENEEAVDDSQLPKDRFSAERLKGVDSTLKIQPAELGDSAVYLCASSLTSRVADTQYFGPGTRLTVL.

The rearrangement joins TRBV20-1 to TRBJ2-7; 12 positions match TRBD2. J lost 10 bases, V lost 3 bases, and 7 bases had no gene match. Germline CDR1 reads DFQATT; CDR2 reads SNEGSKA (reference sequence). The CDR3 covers 13 residues. CDR3 in amino acids: CSASASGRAPQYF. The CDR3 nucleotides are TGCAGTGCTAGTGCTAGCGGGAGGGCCCCCCAGTACTTC.

This clonotype was counted ten times or more. This CDR3 reads CASSLTLQGSNQPQHF. The CDR3, as DNA: TGTGCCAGCAGTCTAACCCTACAGGGAAGCAATCAGCCCCAGCATTTT. This chain uses TRBV12-3 or TRBV12-4 with TRBJ1-5, with a tentative D call TRBD1 (6 bases). V was clipped by 5 bases and J by 1 base, with 15 bases between them. The CDR3 runs to 16 residues.

This clonotype was picked up a small number of times. The J gene is TRBJ2-2, the V gene TRBV15; D is ambiguous. V was cut by 5 bases and J by 5 bases, with 6 bases left in between. Per germline, CDR1 LNHNV and CDR2 YYDKDF (reference sequence). This CDR3 region has 12 residues. The CDR3 loop reads CATSSPTGELFF. The CDR3 bases are TGTGCCACCAGCTCCCCAACCGGGGAGCTGTTTTTT.

This clonotype was counted only a few times. The rearrangement links TRBV5-1 to TRBJ1-4, with D possibly matching TRBD1 (5 bases). With 4 bases removed from V and 5 bases from J, the gap between germline ends came to 15 bases. Germline V gene lookup returns CDR1 SGHRS and CDR2 YFSETQ. This CDR3 comprises 15 residues. The DNA of the CDR3 is TGCGCCAGCAGCCTAGGGACTCGATTGAATGAAAAACTGTTTTTT. As protein: CASSLGTRLNEKLFF.

This clonotype came up many times. The chain joins TRBV7-9 to TRBJ2-1; perhaps D is TRBD1 or TRBD2 (5 bases each). CDR1 and CDR2 (germline): SEHNR, FQNEAQ (reference sequence). The CDR3 is 11 residues long. V lost 5 bases to trimming and J lost 9 bases, with 8 bases between them. CDR3 loop: CASSRGVEQFF. The CDR3 DNA is TGTGCCAGCAGCCGAGGGGTTGAGCAGTTCTTC.

In this sample, this clonotype turned up many times. This chain joins TRBV6-5 and TRBJ2-1, with D perhaps matching TRBD2 (5 bases). This CDR3 spans 15 amino acids. Germline V lookup: CDR1 MNHEY, CDR2 SVGAGI. Trimming removed 2 bases at V and 8 bases at J, with 16 bases between. Here the CDR3 reads CASSYPMASPHEQFF. CDR3 bases: TGTGCCAGCAGTTACCCGATGGCTAGCCCCCATGAGCAGTTCTTC.

This clonotype was detected only once. J is TRBJ2-7 and V is TRBV6-1; no definite D call. CDR1 and CDR2 from the germline V gene are MNHNS and SASEGT. The V end was cut by 6 bases, the J end by 1 base, with 19 bases between. The CDR3 loop spans 16 amino acids. CDR3 sequence reads: CASSPGVAPSSYEQYV. The CDR3 DNA is TGTGCCAGCAGCCCAGGCGTGGCGCCCTCGTCCTACGAGCAGTACGTC.

The table lists this clonotype with many counts. The chain links TRBV12-3 or TRBV12-4 to TRBJ1-1; TRBD1 aligns across 10 bases. V lost 8 bases, J lost 4 bases, and 13 bases stayed unmatched. The CDR3 is made up of 16 amino acids. In DNA, the CDR3 is TGTGCCAGCCTCCTCCGAGACAGGGGGCCCTTCACTGAAGCTTTCTTT. Its protein product is CASLLRDRGPFTEAFF.

This clonotype occurred a few times. The J gene is TRBJ2-1, the V gene TRBV18, with no clear D. V was pared by 6 bases and J by 4 bases, with 19 bases between. The CDR3 is 16 amino acids. From germline, CDR1 is KGHSH and CDR2 LQKENI. The CDR3, as DNA: TGTGCCAGCTCCCCGACCCGGGCAGCCTTATACAATGAGCAGTTCTTC. Its protein is CASSPTRAALYNEQFF.

The table lists this clonotype with a few counts. The CDR3 region has the DNA TGTGCCAGCAGCCAAGACGAGAGCTCCTATAATTCACCCCTCCACTTT. Its protein is CASSQDESSYNSPLHF. The chain couples TRBV3-1 to TRBJ1-6; D is uncertain. Germline V gene lookup returns CDR1 LGHDT and CDR2 YNNKEL (reference sequence). V was pared by 0 bases and J by 0 bases, with 6 bases between. This CDR3 comprises 16 residues.

The gene calls are TRBV5-1 and TRBJ2-2; tentative D call: TRBD2 (6 bases). The CDR3 runs 17 residues. The V end lost 0 bases, the J end lost 0 bases, and 12 bases lay between the germline ends. The germline V gene encodes CDR1 SGHRS and CDR2 YFSETQ. The CDR3 protein is CASSLAGGNPNTGELFF. CDR3 DNA sequence: TGCGCCAGCAGCTTGGCCGGGGGAAACCCGAACACCGGGGAGCTGTTTTTT.

The table lists this clonotype with many counts. V usage is TRBV12-3 or TRBV12-4 and J usage is TRBJ2-1; D possibly uses TRBD1 or TRBD2 (6 bases each). This CDR3 region has 13 residues. V dropped 6 bases and J dropped 9 bases, with 15 bases sitting between them. CDR3 coding DNA: TGTGCCAGCAGAACAACCGGGGGCGGTGAGCAGTTCTTC. This encodes CASRTTGGGEQFF.

This clonotype was picked up many times. The chain combines TRBV3-1 with TRBJ1-5; possible D gene TRBD1, 6 bases. V lost 3 bases and J 9 bases, leaving 9 bases between the germline ends. CDR3 size: 12 residues. Germline V gene sequence: CDR1 LGHDT, CDR2 YNNKEL (reference sequence). CDR3 bases: TGTGCCAGCAGCCAGGGGGCTCGGCCCCAGCATTTT. As protein: CASSQGARPQHF.

The chain is built from TRBV20-1 and TRBJ2-1; D is possibly TRBD2 (6 bases). V was pared by 4 bases and J by 6 bases, with 13 bases between. CDR1 is DFQATT and CDR2 is SNEGSKA in the germline V gene (reference sequence). The CDR3 length is 13 residues. The CDR3: CSAMTGEGNEQFF. The CDR3 nucleotides read TGCAGTGCTATGACGGGAGAGGGCAATGAGCAGTTCTTC.

V gene TRBV3-1 combines with J gene TRBJ2-1; D is unresolved. Trimming shortened V by 3 bases and J by 8 bases, and 20 bases separated the two germline ends. In germline, CDR1 is LGHDT, CDR2 YNNKEL (reference sequence). The CDR3 totals 16 residues. The CDR3 here is CASSHLNRASSHEQFF. As DNA, the CDR3 is TGTGCCAGCAGCCACCTTAACCGGGCCTCGTCCCATGAGCAGTTCTTC.

V is TRBV4-2 and J is TRBJ2-5; 7 bases match TRBD2. Germline V gives CDR1 LGHNA, CDR2 YNFKEQ. Trimming took 0 bases from V and 5 from J; bases not matched to a gene: 6. There are 15 residues in the CDR3. For the CDR3, the DNA is TGTGCCAGCAGCCAAGAGGGGGAACTAGCGGAGACCCAGTACTTC. Translation gives CASSQEGELAETQYF.

This clonotype was seen more than once but under ten times. CDR3 in DNA: TGTGCCAGCAGTTTCGACGGTCCCTACGAGCAGTACGTC. The encoded protein is CASSFDGPYEQYV. The chain carries TRBV12-3 or TRBV12-4 and TRBJ2-7; D is undetermined. The CDR3 totals 13 residues. Trimming left V 3 bases short and J 2 bases short, with 8 bases between.

The V call is TRBV7-9, the J call TRBJ2-1; TRBD1 might be the D (5 bases). CDR1 and CDR2 from the germline V gene are SEHNR and FQNEAQ (reference sequence). The CDR3 spans 12 residues. Trimming shortened V by 3 bases and J by 10 bases, and 10 bases separated the two germline ends. The CDR3 nucleotides read TGTGCCAGCAGCTTGGTTCAGGGAGAGCAGTTCTTC. Translated, it gives CASSLVQGEQFF.

This clonotype was detected many times. The chain is built from TRBV28 and TRBJ2-1; 10 bases map to TRBD2. The V gene end was trimmed by 5 bases and the J gene end by 2 bases; junction bases not matched to a gene: 12. In germline, CDR1 is MDHEN, CDR2 SYDVKM. The CDR3 consists of 18 residues. CDR3 sequence reads: CASSPPRAGGNPYNEQFF. The CDR3 DNA is TGTGCCAGCAGTCCACCCCGAGCGGGAGGGAACCCCTACAATGAGCAGTTCTTC.

This clonotype has more than one count but fewer than ten. V is TRBV2 and J is TRBJ2-7, with a tentative D call TRBD2 (6 bases). Germline CDR1 reads SNHLY; CDR2 reads FYNNEI. V lost 3 bases and J lost 0, with 15 bases in between. The CDR3 has 16 residues. As DNA, the CDR3 is TGTGCCAGCAGTGAGACGGGCGGGATTAGCTCCTACGAGCAGTACTTC. Protein: CASSETGGISSYEQYF.

There are many counts of this clonotype. This chain connects TRBV12-3 or TRBV12-4 to TRBJ1-1; D is possibly TRBD1 (5 bases). V lost 10 bases and J lost 7, with 22 bases in between. The CDR3 contains 14 residues. The CDR3 loop reads CATNGWQGENEAFF. For the CDR3, the DNA is TGTGCCACCAACGGGTGGCAGGGCGAGAATGAAGCTTTCTTT.

The CDR3 DNA reads as TGTGCCAGCAGCTTGTGGGAACTAGCGGGATGGCAGTTCTTC. Its translation is CASSLWELAGWQFF. V gene TRBV5-5 combines with J gene TRBJ2-1, with TRBD2 matching over 10 bases. Germline CDR1 is SGHKS and CDR2 is YYEKEE (reference sequence). The V and J ends lost 1 base and 12 bases, in that order; junction bases with no gene match: 7. The CDR3 has 14 amino acids.

In regard to this clonotype: One end of the junction varies from germline; a read error may be responsible. The chain carries TRBV27 and TRBJ1-2; D might be TRBD1 (5 bases). The CDR3 consists of 19 residues. Germline values: CDR1 MNHEY, CDR2 SMNVEV (reference sequence). The CDR3 DNA reads as TGTCCCAGCAGTTTATATCCCCATTTGGACACGGATGCTAACTATGGCTACACCTTC. Its translation: CPSSLYPHLDTDANYGYTF.

Many counts were recorded for this clonotype. The chain couples TRBV12-3 or TRBV12-4 to TRBJ2-1, with a possible D match to TRBD2 (6 bases). The ends were cut back, 3 bases at V and 6 bases at J, with 12 bases in the middle. This CDR3 is built from 14 residues. CDR3 residues: CASSFSLARNEQFF. The CDR3, as DNA: TGTGCCAGCAGTTTTTCACTAGCTCGCAATGAGCAGTTCTTC.

This clonotype was seen a handful of times. V usage is TRBV6-1 and J usage is TRBJ2-1; no firm D call. Trimming removed 8 bases from V and 7 bases from J, with 21 bases in between. CDR3 length equals 15 residues. Germline CDR1 reads MNHNS; CDR2 reads SASEGT. This CDR3 reads CASADIAAVVNEQFF. As DNA, the CDR3 is TGTGCCAGCGCTGATATCGCGGCCGTAGTTAATGAGCAGTTCTTC.

This clonotype occurred a few times. The J gene is TRBJ1-1, the V gene TRBV7-9; maybe TRBD1 (6 bases). The V end lost 7 bases, the J end lost 4 bases, and 19 bases lay between the germline ends. The germline CDR1 and CDR2 sequences are SEHNR and FQNEAQ (reference sequence). CDR3 length: 15 residues. This CDR3 reads CASTFWGLGGTEAFF. DNA for the CDR3: TGTGCCAGCACCTTCTGGGGGCTTGGAGGCACTGAAGCTTTCTTT.

This clonotype was found a few times. The chain employs TRBV20-1 and TRBJ2-1, with D perhaps matching TRBD1 (6 bases). V lost 3 bases to trimming and J lost 0 bases, with 12 bases between them. CDR3 size: 15 residues. Looked up from germline, CDR1 is DFQATT and CDR2 is SNEGSKA (reference sequence). CDR3 amino acids: CSASGTSISYNEQFF. DNA for the CDR3: TGCAGTGCTAGCGGGACATCAATCTCCTACAATGAGCAGTTCTTC.